This TCR beta chain comes out of a study of T-cell memory formation after mild COVID-19. Study details: TCR clustering was largely donor specific.

From the 5' RACE reads, TCRdb called clonotypes with MiXCR, one entry per CDR3 protein. The sample has about 340,000 distinct CDR3 sequences, around a sixth seen once. From germline, CDR1 is MNHEY and CDR2 SVGEGT. The germline V and J ends were trimmed by 8 bases and 6 bases, with 11 bases remaining between them. The CDR3 has 12 amino acids. A few counts support this clonotype. V gene TRBV6-2 or TRBV6-3 combines with J gene TRBJ1-5; D is unresolved. The TCR originated in a man aged 18 to 29 who had mild COVID-19 (a few samples of this study predate the infection). Cell type and time point are not known. The sequencing sample was made of PBMCs or a T cell subset sorted from them (not recorded which). The CDR3 DNA sequence: TGTGCCAGCGGCAGTGTCGGTCAGCCCCAGCATTTT. It specifies CASGSVGQPQHF.